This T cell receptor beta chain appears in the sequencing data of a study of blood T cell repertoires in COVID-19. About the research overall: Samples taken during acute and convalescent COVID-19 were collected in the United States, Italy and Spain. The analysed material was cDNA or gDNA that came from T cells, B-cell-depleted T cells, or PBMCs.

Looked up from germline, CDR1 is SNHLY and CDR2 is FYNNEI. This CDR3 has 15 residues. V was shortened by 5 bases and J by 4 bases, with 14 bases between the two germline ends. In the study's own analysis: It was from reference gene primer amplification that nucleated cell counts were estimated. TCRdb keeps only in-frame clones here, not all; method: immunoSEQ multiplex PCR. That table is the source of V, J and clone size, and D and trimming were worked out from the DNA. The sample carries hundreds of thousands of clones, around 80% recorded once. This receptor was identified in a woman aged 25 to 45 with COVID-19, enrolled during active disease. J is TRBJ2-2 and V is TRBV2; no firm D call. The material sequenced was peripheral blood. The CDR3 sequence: CASSPRLTVTGELFF. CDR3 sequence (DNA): TGTGCCAGCAGTCCCCGCCTGACTGTCACCGGGGAGCTGTTTTTT.